Detailed here is one T cell receptor (beta chain). Its cognate antigen is unknown. Each subset's genomic DNA was shared equally among a number of immunoSEQ plates. Sequencing was performed with immunoSEQ multiplex PCR; in TCRdb, only in-frame clones are kept and a portion is missing. The sample holds some 650,000 clones; about 97% are singletons and the top ten take about 0.057%. The sample comes from a study of shared clonotypes between healthy human individuals. Regarding the study as a whole: The study sampled only blood, and tissue repertoires likely differ.

There are 16 residues in the CDR3. Trimming pared 4 bases from V and 2 bases from J, leaving 18 bases between. From germline, CDR1 is MDHEN and CDR2 SYDVKM. The sample consisted of naive CD4+ T cells sorted from blood. Subset described: CD45RA+ positively selected. The clonotype comes from a woman aged 30 to 39 in good health. The V and J genes are TRBV28 and TRBJ2-7, with D tentatively TRBD1 (6 bases). CDR3 loop: CASSSTRTEPTYEQYF. The CDR3 nucleotides are TGTGCCAGCAGTTCGACCCGGACAGAGCCTACCTACGAGCAGTACTTC.